The next 27 T cell receptor beta chains were all read from a single sample in a study of blood T cell repertoires in COVID-19. The assay was immunoSEQ multiplex PCR, and TCRdb's table has in-frame clones only and misses some. The sample consists of some 85,000 clones, more than 60% of them appearing once. Sample: peripheral blood. All receptors derive from a human donor in a cohort sampled during active COVID-19.

This chain uses TRBV13 with TRBJ1-2; D is possibly TRBD1 (6 bases). V lost 1 base, J lost 5 bases, and 8 bases lay in between. The CDR3 length is 13 residues. Germline CDR1 and CDR2: PRHDT and FYEKMQ (reference sequence). The CDR3 DNA sequence: TGTGCCAGCAGCTTAGTCAGGGGTTATGGCTACACCTTC. Amino acid sequence: CASSLVRGYGYTF. Using reference TRBV13 and TRBJ1-2 for the parts outside the CDR3, the full variable domain is AAGVIQSPRHLIKEKRETATLKCYPIPRHDTVYWYQQGPGQDPQFLISFYEKMQSDKGSIPDRFSAQQFSDYHSELNMSSLELGDSALYFCASSLVRGYGYTFGSGTRLTVV.

The CDR3 coding sequence is TGCGCCAGCAGCCAATTCAGGAATCAGCCCCAGCATTTT. Amino acid sequence: CASSQFRNQPQHF. This chain connects TRBV4-3 to TRBJ1-5; D remains unclear. The CDR3 is made up of 13 amino acids. The germline V and J ends were trimmed by 2 bases and 4 bases, with 6 bases remaining between them. Germline CDR1 and CDR2: LGHNA and YSLEER.

This clone turned up a few times. The chain uses TRBV19 and TRBJ1-6; 7 bases fit TRBD1. V was pared by 5 bases and J by 9 bases, with 13 bases of the junction left unmatched. Germline V gene data show CDR1 as LNHDA and CDR2 as SQIVND (reference sequence). The CDR3 totals 16 residues. Here the CDR3 DNA reads TGTGCCAGTAGTCTGCGGGACAGCCAAGGGGGTTCACCCCTCCACTTT. Protein sequence: CASSLRDSQGGSPLHF. The whole variable domain, remainder taken from reference TRBV19 and TRBJ1-6, is DGGITQSPKYLFRKEGQNVTLSCEQNLNHDAMYWYRQDPGQGLRLIYYSQIVNDFQKGDIAEGYSVSREKKESFPLTVTSAQKNPTAFYLCASSLRDSQGGSPLHFGNGTRLTVT.

V gene TRBV11-2 combines with J gene TRBJ2-1; 7 nucleotides line up with TRBD1. The germline gives CDR1 SGHAT, CDR2 FQNNGV. V shed 4 bases and J 0 bases; nucleotides not matched to a gene: 9. This CDR3 spans 17 amino acids. CDR3 in amino acids: CASSSMGQSSSYNEQFF. CDR3 coding DNA: TGTGCCAGCAGCTCCATGGGACAGAGTTCCTCCTACAATGAGCAGTTCTTC.

Here the CDR3 reads CAWRRQGALNQPQHF. For the CDR3, the DNA is TGTGCCTGGAGAAGACAGGGGGCTTTAAATCAGCCCCAGCATTTT. V is TRBV30 and J is TRBJ1-5, with 10 bases lining up with TRBD1. The CDR3 totals 15 residues. Germline trimming cut 3 bases from V and 4 bases from J; bases unmatched to any gene: 6. In germline, CDR1 is GTSNPN, CDR2 SVGIG (reference sequence).

In its sample, this clone was seen once. The chain combines TRBV28 with TRBJ1-2; the match to TRBD1 covers 9 bases. The germline CDR1 and CDR2 sequences are MDHEN and SYDVKM. The V gene end was trimmed by 1 base and the J gene end by 4 bases; junction bases not matched to a gene: 1. This CDR3 spans 14 amino acids. The CDR3 reads CASSLLDRGYGYTF. The CDR3, as DNA: TGTGCCAGCAGTTTATTGGACAGGGGCTATGGCTACACCTTC.

V gene TRBV3-1 (or the pseudogene TRBV3-2) combines with J gene TRBJ2-1; TRBD2 aligns across 8 bases. The germline gives CDR1 LGHDT, CDR2 YNNKEL (reference sequence). With 1 base clipped from V and 5 bases from J, the junction kept 7 bases outside the gene matches. The CDR3 contains 16 residues. In DNA, the CDR3 is TGTGCCAGCAGCCAAGTTGGGGGACTAGGAGACAATGAGCAGTTCTTC. Protein sequence: CASSQVGGLGDNEQFF.

The chain links TRBV7-3 to TRBJ2-3; perhaps TRBD2 as D (6 bases). Deletions cut 0 bases from V and 2 bases from J, with 9 bases between. Per germline, CDR1 SGHTA and CDR2 FQGTGA. The CDR3 runs to 15 residues. Here the CDR3 reads CASSLTGGATDTQYF. The CDR3 DNA reads as TGTGCCAGCAGCTTAACGGGGGGAGCCACAGATACGCAGTATTTT.

A few counts support this clone. The V call is TRBV5-1, the J call TRBJ1-2; no reliable D call. The CDR3 sequence is 15 residues long. Germline values: CDR1 SGHRS, CDR2 YFSETQ. Trimming stripped 2 bases from V and 3 bases from J, with 14 bases between. The CDR3 is CASSFLGPPDYGYTF. DNA of the CDR3: TGCGCCAGCAGCTTTCTTGGCCCACCAGACTATGGCTACACCTTC.

This clone occurred a few times. The chain couples TRBV6-6 to TRBJ2-1; TRBD2 is a possible D gene (7 bases). Trimming removed 5 bases at V and 14 bases at J, with 13 bases between. The germline V gene has CDR1 MNHNY and CDR2 SVGAGI (reference sequence). The CDR3 is 11 amino acids. The chain's CDR3 is CASSLGGEEFF. The CDR3 nucleotides are TGTGCCAGCAGTCTAGGGGGGGAGGAGTTCTTC.

This clone was detected only a few times. V usage is TRBV5-1 and J usage is TRBJ2-5, with D uncertain. This CDR3 has 12 amino acids. Trimming shortened V by 5 bases and J by 3 bases, and 8 bases separated the two germline ends. The germline V gene has CDR1 SGHRS and CDR2 YFSETQ. CDR3 bases: TGCGCCAGCAGTATCCGGGAAGAGACCCAGTACTTC. Its translation: CASSIREETQYF.

This sequence joins TRBV6-5 and TRBJ2-1, with TRBD1 matching 7 bases. After removal of 6 bases from V and 10 bases from J, the junction contained 12 bases not matched to a gene. Germline CDR1 reads MNHEY; CDR2 reads SVGAGI. This CDR3 contains 14 residues. The CDR3 region is CASSTGTAAEEQFF. The CDR3 DNA reads as TGTGCCAGCAGCACCGGGACAGCCGCCGAAGAGCAGTTCTTC.

V is TRBV19 and J is TRBJ2-2; D gene ambiguous. Per the germline V gene, CDR1 is LNHDA and CDR2 is SQIVND (reference sequence). V gave up 2 bases and J gave up 5 bases, with 15 bases separating them. The CDR3 has 16 residues. The CDR3 here is CASSITADIQTGELFF. The CDR3 DNA is TGTGCCAGTAGTATAACAGCCGACATCCAGACCGGGGAGCTGTTTTTT.

The rearrangement uses TRBV30 and TRBJ1-2; D might be TRBD1 (6 bases). V shed 3 bases and J shed 3 bases, with 11 bases lying between them. CDR1 is GTSNPN and CDR2 is SVGIG in the germline V gene (reference sequence). The CDR3 contains 13 residues. CDR3 sequence (DNA): TGTGCCTGGAGGGCAGGGGCCCACTATGGCTACACCTTC. This gives the protein CAWRAGAHYGYTF.

The V and J genes are TRBV6-4 and TRBJ2-3; 7 bases map to TRBD2. Germline V gene lookup returns CDR1 MRHNA and CDR2 SNTAGT. Trimming cost V 6 bases and J 4 bases; bases outside gene matches: 19. The CDR3 totals 18 residues. CDR3 nucleotide sequence: TGTGCCAGCAGCCGCTCCTTTTCGCGGGAGAAAGCCCCAGATACGCAGTATTTT. The encoded protein is CASSRSFSREKAPDTQYF.

This chain uses TRBV2 with TRBJ1-1; 7 bases are a match to TRBD1. With 7 bases clipped from V and 0 bases from J, the junction kept 5 bases outside the gene matches. Per germline, CDR1 SNHLY and CDR2 FYNNEI. This CDR3 is built from 14 residues. In DNA, the CDR3 is TGTGCCAGCACAAAACAGGGGCTGAACACTGAAGCTTTCTTT. This sequence encodes CASTKQGLNTEAFF. Drawing the rest from reference TRBV2 and TRBJ1-1, the complete variable domain is EPEVTQTPSHQVTQMGQEVILRCVPISNHLYFYWYRQILGQKVEFLVSFYNNEISEKSEIFDDQFSVERPDGSNFTLKIRSTKLEDSAMYFCASTKQGLNTEAFFGQGTRLTVV.

The CDR3 loop is CASSLAGQGHHAEQFF. DNA for the CDR3: TGCGCCAGCAGCTTGGCCGGACAGGGGCACCATGCTGAGCAGTTCTTC. The chain employs TRBV5-1 and TRBJ2-1; 9 nucleotides agree with TRBD1. CDR1 and CDR2 from the germline V gene are SGHRS and YFSETQ. The V gene end was trimmed by 0 bases and the J gene end by 9 bases; junction bases not matched to a gene: 10. The CDR3 is 16 residues long.

This chain links TRBV5-1 with TRBJ2-1; 10 bases map to TRBD2. CDR1 and CDR2 from the germline V gene are SGHRS and YFSETQ. The length of the CDR3 is 18 residues. With V trimmed by 2 bases and J by 1 base, 9 bases remained unmatched. The CDR3 coding sequence is TGCGCCAGCAGCTTTGGGGATCCGGGACTAGCGTCCTACAATGAGCAGTTCTTC. The encoded protein is CASSFGDPGLASYNEQFF.

Notes on this clone: Other DNA sequences in this specimen translate into the identical CDR3. The chain carries TRBV6-5 and TRBJ1-5; 8 nucleotides match TRBD1. The CDR3 loop spans 15 amino acids. V shed 6 bases and J 2 bases; nucleotides not matched to a gene: 6. CDR1 is MNHEY, CDR2 SVGAGI, per germline. This CDR3 reads CASRPDRGGNQPQHF. CDR3 coding DNA: TGTGCCAGCAGGCCTGACAGGGGTGGCAATCAGCCCCAGCATTTT.

The count of this clone is one. The chain employs TRBV19 and TRBJ2-7; D may be TRBD2 (5 bases). Germline-derived CDR1 and CDR2 are LNHDA and SQIVND (reference sequence). This CDR3 spans 16 amino acids. Trimming took off 6 bases at V and 0 bases at J, with 18 bases between the two ends. The CDR3 DNA follows: TGTGCCAGTAGCGATATAGAGCGGAGGAGCTCCTACGAGCAGTACTTC. As protein: CASSDIERRSSYEQYF. Full variable domain (rest looked up from reference TRBV19 and TRBJ2-7): DGGITQSPKYLFRKEGQNVTLSCEQNLNHDAMYWYRQDPGQGLRLIYYSQIVNDFQKGDIAEGYSVSREKKESFPLTVTSAQKNPTAFYLCASSDIERRSSYEQYFGPGTRLTVT.

The rearrangement uses TRBV5-1 and TRBJ2-2; 8 positions agree with TRBD1. CDR3 length equals 15 residues. V was pared by 5 bases and J by 2 bases, with 5 bases of the junction left unmatched. Germline CDR1 and CDR2: SGHRS and YFSETQ. DNA for the CDR3: TGCGCCAGCAGTACGGACAGGGCCAACACCGGGGAGCTGTTTTTT. Its protein is CASSTDRANTGELFF.

The chain joins TRBV11-2 to TRBJ2-2, with 8 bases identical to TRBD1. Losses at the gene ends were 4 bases for V and 9 bases for J; bases not matched to a gene: 4. The germline gives CDR1 SGHAT, CDR2 FQNNGV. The CDR3 covers 13 residues. The CDR3 sequence is CASSSDRGWELFF. The CDR3 DNA is TGTGCCAGCAGCTCCGACAGGGGCTGGGAGCTGTTTTTT.

This clone came up once. The V gene is TRBV3-1 (or the pseudogene TRBV3-2), the J gene TRBJ2-7; unclear D gene. This CDR3 is built from 15 residues. Germline V gene lookup returns CDR1 LGHDT and CDR2 YNNKEL (reference sequence). The germline V and J ends were trimmed by 0 bases and 3 bases, with 12 bases remaining between them. The CDR3 DNA reads TGTGCCAGCAGCCAAGATTACGTCAGAAACTACGAGCAGTACTTC. Its translation: CASSQDYVRNYEQYF.

The chain recombines TRBV5-1 with TRBJ2-7, with 9 bases fitting TRBD1. Germline lookup yields CDR1 SGHRS and CDR2 YFSETQ. There are 14 residues in the CDR3. The V and J ends lost 1 base and 5 bases, in that order; junction bases with no gene match: 4. The CDR3 reads CASSLRQGGHEQYF. The CDR3 nucleotides read TGCGCCAGCAGCTTGAGACAGGGGGGACACGAGCAGTACTTC.

This chain joins TRBV3-1 (or the pseudogene TRBV3-2) and TRBJ2-3; 8 bases are a match to TRBD2. The CDR3 is 16 residues long. Unmatched junction bases numbered 12, after V lost 3 bases and J lost 7 bases. CDR1 and CDR2 (germline): LGHDT, YNNKEL (reference sequence). The CDR3 coding sequence is TGTGCCAGCAGCCACCGGGCGGGAGGACTCAAGTATACGCAGTATTTT. Its translation is CASSHRAGGLKYTQYF.

The chain carries TRBV5-1 and TRBJ1-4, with 7 bases matching TRBD1. The CDR3 length is 16 residues. With 1 base clipped from V and 7 bases from J, the junction kept 10 bases outside the gene matches. Germline values: CDR1 SGHRS, CDR2 YFSETQ. The CDR3 spells CASSLSFGTVGEKLFF. DNA of the CDR3: TGCGCCAGCAGCTTGTCCTTCGGGACAGTTGGTGAAAAACTGTTTTTT.

The V gene is TRBV5-4, the J gene TRBJ2-7; 7 positions agree with TRBD1. This CDR3 has 13 residues. Unmatched junction bases numbered 7, after V lost 4 bases and J lost 6 bases. Germline V gene lookup returns CDR1 SGHNT and CDR2 YYREEE (reference sequence). The DNA for the CDR3 is TGTGCCAGCAGCCCGCCTTGGACAGGCGAGCAGTACTTC. As protein: CASSPPWTGEQYF.